These 30 T cell receptor beta chains share one sample of origin, sequenced in a study of blood T cells in healthy people across ages. A sample-barcoded 5' primer and a J-beta primer mix were used in a second PCR of about 6 to 12 cycles. TCRdb called the 5' RACE reads again in MiXCR, with one record for every CDR3 protein. This table has some 670,000 distinct CDR3 sequences, approximately 52% appearing once. Sequenced input: blood. Receptors were obtained from a woman older than 75 in good health.

The table lists this clonotype with many counts. V is TRBV4-2 and J is TRBJ2-7; 7 bases are a match to TRBD1. The germline gives CDR1 LGHNA, CDR2 YNFKEQ. This CDR3 has 16 amino acids. V lost 2 bases to trimming and J lost 6 bases; unmatched junction nucleotides: 13. The CDR3: CASSQNRDRSRGEQYF. The CDR3 DNA is TGTGCCAGCAGCCAAAACCGGGACAGATCACGCGGCGAGCAGTACTTC.

The V call is TRBV12-3 or TRBV12-4, the J call TRBJ1-1, with a possible D match to TRBD1 (5 bases). This CDR3 has 14 amino acids. The ends were cut back, 6 bases at V and 5 bases at J, with 16 bases in the middle. The CDR3 reads CASRKDIKGTEAFF. CDR3 nucleotides: TGTGCCAGCAGGAAGGACATTAAGGGGACTGAAGCTTTCTTT.

The chain combines TRBV2 with TRBJ2-1, with a weak D call TRBD2 (6 bases). CDR3 size: 19 residues. Germline-derived CDR1 and CDR2 are SNHLY and FYNNEI. V lost 6 bases and J 6 bases, leaving 30 bases between the germline ends. Written as DNA, the CDR3 is TGTGCCAGCAGGAAATCCGTAGCGGACCCTGAGAGAAGGAGCAATGAGCAGTTCTTC. Translated, it gives CASRKSVADPERRSNEQFF.

As for this clonotype: This may be a read error, as it is one base from a much larger clone. This chain joins TRBV27 and TRBJ2-5; no clear D gene. The J call may be mistaken, given a closer DNA end match to TRBJ2-4. Germline loops: CDR1 MNHEY, CDR2 SMNVEV (reference sequence). The CDR3 loop spans 13 amino acids. CDR3 residues: CASSFKRQDIQYF. Here the CDR3 DNA reads TGTGCCAGCAGCTTTAAACGGCAAGACATTCAGTACTTC.

This clonotype was picked up many times. The CDR3 region has the DNA TGTGCCAGCAGCGAACTGTTATCGTCAGATACGCAGTATTTT. Translating gives CASSELLSSDTQYF. The chain couples TRBV28 to TRBJ2-3; D not certain. Germline V gives CDR1 MDHEN, CDR2 SYDVKM. The CDR3 sequence is 14 residues long. V shed 6 bases and J shed 4 bases, with 14 bases lying between them. Complete variable domain (other parts from reference TRBV28 and TRBJ2-3): DVKVTQSSRYLVKRTGEKVFLECVQDMDHENMFWYRQDPGLGLRLIYFSYDVKMKEKGDIPEGYSVSREKKERFSLILESASTNQTSMYLCASSELLSSDTQYFGPGTRLTVL.

The chain combines TRBV5-1 with TRBJ2-3, with 7 bases lining up with TRBD2. This CDR3 comprises 15 residues. Trimming took 1 base from V and 10 from J; bases not matched to a gene: 12. Germline V gene sequence: CDR1 SGHRS, CDR2 YFSETQ. The CDR3 reads CASSLQAAAGSAQYF. CDR3 sequence (DNA): TGCGCCAGCAGCTTGCAAGCCGCAGCGGGGAGTGCGCAGTATTTT.

In this sample, this clonotype turned up a few times. The chain carries TRBV11-1 and TRBJ2-5; 9 bases fit TRBD2. In germline, CDR1 is SGHAT, CDR2 FQDESV (reference sequence). The trim removed 6 bases at V and 11 bases at J, leaving 16 bases unmatched. This CDR3 has 15 residues. In DNA, the CDR3 is TGTGCCAGCAGTTTGGCTAGCGGGGTATACAATGAGCAGTACTTC. Its protein product is CASSLASGVYNEQYF.

This clonotype was found many times. The chain couples TRBV7-9 to TRBJ2-7, with 7 bases lining up with TRBD1. This CDR3 is built from 15 residues. Trimming cost V 5 bases and J 6 bases; bases outside gene matches: 13. From germline, CDR1 is SEHNR and CDR2 FQNEAQ (reference sequence). The CDR3 loop is CASSTAATGNFEQYF. The CDR3 DNA follows: TGTGCCAGCAGCACCGCTGCGACAGGGAACTTCGAGCAGTACTTC.

The rearrangement uses TRBV29-1 and TRBJ2-5; 7 bases fit TRBD1. V gave up 4 bases and J gave up 5 bases; unmatched junction bases: 7. The CDR3 covers 13 residues. Germline lookup yields CDR1 SQVTM and CDR2 ANQGSEA. The CDR3 here is CSVVIGGHETQYF. The CDR3 coding sequence is TGCAGCGTTGTGATAGGGGGCCATGAGACCCAGTACTTC.

The rearrangement uses TRBV2 and TRBJ1-5, with 7 positions matching TRBD1. The CDR3 has 15 residues. Germline V lookup: CDR1 SNHLY, CDR2 FYNNEI. The J segment lost 0 bases and the V segment lost 5 bases, leaving 4 bases of the junction unmatched. CDR3 amino acids: CASSRDRPSNQPQHF. The CDR3 DNA follows: TGTGCCAGCAGTCGGGACAGACCTAGCAATCAGCCCCAGCATTTT.

This clonotype was seen many times. The chain is built from TRBV29-1 and TRBJ1-5; D is unresolved. The CDR3 loop spans 13 amino acids. Trimming took 5 bases from V and 3 from J, leaving 11 bases between them. The germline CDR1 and CDR2 sequences are SQVTM and ANQGSEA. CDR3 nucleotide sequence: TGCAGCGTTCTGCCCCAGATCAATCAGCCCCAGCATTTT. Its protein is CSVLPQINQPQHF.

This clonotype was seen at least ten times. J is TRBJ2-1 and V is TRBV4-2, with D uncertain. CDR1 and CDR2 (germline): LGHNA, YNFKEQ. The CDR3 contains 13 residues. With 0 bases removed from V and 5 bases from J, the gap between germline ends came to 5 bases. CDR3 DNA: TGTGCCAGCAGCCAAGAGACGGACAATGAGCAGTTCTTC. Translated, it gives CASSQETDNEQFF.

For this clonotype: It may be a read error: a sequence one base away is much more abundant. The rearrangement joins TRBV20-1 to TRBJ2-1; 9 bases are shared with TRBD2. The germline V gene encodes CDR1 DFQATT and CDR2 SNEGSKA (reference sequence). The CDR3 sequence is 15 residues long. The V gene end was trimmed by 5 bases and the J gene end by 9 bases; junction bases not matched to a gene: 14. CDR3 protein: CSAATPGLALREQFF. CDR3 bases: TGCAGTGCTGCAACTCCGGGACTAGCCCTCCGTGAGCAGTTCTTC.

CDR3 residues: CASSQDWRGALYNEQFF. CDR3 sequence (DNA): TGCGCCAGCAGCCAAGATTGGCGGGGGGCGTTGTACAATGAGCAGTTCTTC. V and J are TRBV4-1 and TRBJ2-1; 8 nucleotides agree with TRBD2. Germline CDR1 MGHRA, CDR2 YSYEKL. V was clipped by 0 bases and J by 4 bases; unmatched bases: 8. The CDR3 spans 17 residues.

Comments on this clonotype: Mismatch with germline at one junction end may stem from a read error. The chain uses TRBV7-3 and TRBJ1-2; D not resolved. CDR3 length: 12 amino acids. Germline V CDR1 and CDR2: SGHTA, FQGTGA. The chain's CDR3 is CASSSTVYGCTF. CDR3 bases: TGTGCCAGCAGCTCGACGGTATATGGCTGCACCTTC.

This clonotype was counted ten times or more. The chain uses TRBV10-2 and TRBJ2-7, with 8 bases lining up with TRBD1. Germline loops: CDR1 WSHSY, CDR2 SAAADI. The CDR3 is made up of 12 amino acids. With 8 bases clipped from V and 3 bases from J, the junction kept 3 bases outside the gene matches. The CDR3 DNA is TGCGCCAGCCGACAGGGGTTCTACGAGCAGTACTTC. This translates into CASRQGFYEQYF.

The rearrangement joins TRBV4-3 to TRBJ2-1; D unresolved. V was trimmed by 0 bases and J by 0 bases, leaving 12 bases between them. The germline V gene encodes CDR1 LGHNA and CDR2 YSLEER. This CDR3 is 17 amino acids long. The CDR3 loop is CASSQDLVYSSYNEQFF. CDR3 nucleotides: TGCGCCAGCAGCCAAGATCTGGTCTATAGCTCCTACAATGAGCAGTTCTTC.

This clonotype was recorded a few times. The V call is TRBV5-1, the J call TRBJ2-2, with D uncertain. Germline CDR1 and CDR2: SGHRS and YFSETQ. CDR3 length: 15 amino acids. The V end lost 0 bases, the J end lost 6 bases, and 12 bases lay between the germline ends. The CDR3 DNA reads TGCGCCAGCAGCTTGGGGGGTACAGTTCCCGGGGAGCTGTTTTTT. The encoded protein is CASSLGGTVPGELFF.

This clonotype was seen many times. The chain has TRBV7-9 and TRBJ2-7, with D uncertain. V shed 5 bases and J shed 2 bases, with 4 bases lying between them. The CDR3 covers 11 residues. Germline CDR1 and CDR2: SEHNR and FQNEAQ (reference sequence). CDR3 DNA sequence: TGTGCCAGCAGCATCACCTACGAGCAGTACTTC. It specifies CASSITYEQYF.

CDR3 region: CASSHGSGTTEAFF. The CDR3 DNA is TGTGCCAGCAGCCATGGAAGCGGGACAACTGAAGCTTTCTTT. The chain recombines TRBV3-1 with TRBJ1-1, with D perhaps matching TRBD1 (6 bases). V was trimmed by 3 bases and J by 5 bases, leaving 13 bases between them. The CDR3 spans 14 residues. Germline lookup yields CDR1 LGHDT and CDR2 YNNKEL (reference sequence).

Turning to this clonotype: A much larger clone lies a single base off, so this may be a read error. The CDR3 reads CAGSPRPGQLYEQYF. In DNA, the CDR3 is TGTGCCGGCAGCCCAAGGCCCGGGCAGCTCTACGAGCAGTACTTC. The chain has TRBV7-7 and TRBJ2-7, with D uncertain. CDR1 and CDR2 from the germline V gene are SSHAT and FNYEAQ (reference sequence). The CDR3 is 15 amino acids.

This clonotype was seen a few times. V is TRBV20-1 and J is TRBJ2-7, with D tentatively TRBD1 (6 bases). Germline V CDR1 and CDR2: DFQATT, SNEGSKA (reference sequence). Trimming pared 6 bases from V and 3 bases from J, leaving 15 bases between. The CDR3 is 13 residues long. CDR3 loop: CSAAGTQLYEQYF. CDR3 nucleotide sequence: TGCAGTGCGGCCGGGACACAGCTCTACGAGCAGTACTTC.

This clonotype was seen many times. V gene TRBV28 combines with J gene TRBJ2-1, with 8 bases matching TRBD2. This CDR3 contains 17 residues. J gave up 9 bases and V 10 bases, and 23 bases lay outside the gene matches. Germline V gene lookup returns CDR1 MDHEN and CDR2 SYDVKM. CDR3 nucleotides: TGTGCCACCGGCCGGAGCGGGAGAGCCTCCATAATCGGTGAGCAGTTCTTC. Its translation is CATGRSGRASIIGEQFF.

This clonotype was detected many times. The chain uses TRBV6-5 and TRBJ2-5; D gene unclear. Between the trimmed V and J ends, which lost 6 bases and 2 bases, there was a span of 13 bases. The germline V gene has CDR1 MNHEY and CDR2 SVGAGI. The CDR3 has 14 residues. In DNA form, the CDR3 reads TGTGCCAGCAGGACGGCTACAACTCAAGAGACCCAGTACTTC. It encodes CASRTATTQETQYF.

The V gene is TRBV12-3 or TRBV12-4, the J gene TRBJ2-4; D is possibly TRBD1 (6 bases). The closer fit of TRBJ2-5 to the DNA end suggests the J call may be wrong. The CDR3 spans 13 residues. CDR3 region: CASSQQGPETQYF. DNA for the CDR3: TGTGCCAGCAGTCAACAGGGACCGGAGACCCAGTACTTC.

The chain uses TRBV6-4 and TRBJ2-1; 8 bases fit TRBD2. CDR1 MRHNA and CDR2 SNTAGT come from the germline V gene. Unmatched junction bases numbered 7, after V lost 4 bases and J lost 8 bases. The CDR3 is made up of 14 amino acids. CDR3 bases: TGTGCCAGCAGTGTCGGGGGGGCCAGCGATGAGCAGTTCTTC. This gives the protein CASSVGGASDEQFF.

The chain carries TRBV10-2 and TRBJ2-7; either TRBD1 or TRBD2 may fit D (5 bases each). V was pared by 6 bases and J by 0 bases, with 15 bases between. The CDR3 is made up of 15 amino acids. Germline values: CDR1 WSHSY, CDR2 SAAADI. The CDR3, as DNA: TGCGCCAGCAGCTACGGGGCCCGAAGCTCCTACGAGCAGTACTTC. The encoded protein is CASSYGARSSYEQYF.

The table lists this clonotype with a few counts. This chain connects TRBV7-8 to TRBJ1-1, with unresolved D. V lost 2 bases and J 1 base, leaving 11 bases between the germline ends. The CDR3 totals 15 residues. From germline, CDR1 is SGHVS and CDR2 FQNEAQ. DNA for the CDR3: TGTGCCAGCAGCTTATCGGGGATAAAGAACACTGAAGCTTTCTTT. This sequence encodes CASSLSGIKNTEAFF. Full variable domain (outside the CDR3, taken from reference TRBV7-8 and TRBJ1-1): GAGVSQSPRYKVAKRGQDVALRCDPISGHVSLFWYQQALGQGPEFLTYFQNEAQLDKSGLPSDRFFAERPEGSVSTLKIQRTQQEDSAVYLCASSLSGIKNTEAFFGQGTRLTVV.

The chain couples TRBV27 to TRBJ2-7; TRBD2 matches 7 bases. Germline values: CDR1 MNHEY, CDR2 SMNVEV (reference sequence). The CDR3 has 16 amino acids. With V trimmed by 3 bases and J by 3 bases, 11 bases remained unmatched. CDR3 residues: CASSLFGITSDYEQYF. Here the CDR3 DNA reads TGTGCCAGCAGTTTGTTCGGTATAACTAGCGACTACGAGCAGTACTTC.

Only a few counts were recorded for this clonotype. V gene TRBV6-4 combines with J gene TRBJ2-1; the D is unclear. This CDR3 has 13 amino acids. CDR1 and CDR2 (germline): MRHNA, SNTAGT. V dropped 4 bases and J dropped 5 bases, with 9 bases sitting between them. This chain's CDR3 is CASSVRPNNEQFF. CDR3 in DNA: TGTGCCAGCAGTGTCAGACCGAACAATGAGCAGTTCTTC.